This T cell receptor beta chain stems from a study of T cell repertoires in cytomegalovirus infection. The study's findings and limits: The response measured ex vivo was dominated by TCR beta clonotypes (HLA-C-restricted and CMV-specific).

In TCRdb, the reads were re-called with MiXCR into one record per CDR3 protein. Found here are approximately 500,000 distinct CDR3 sequences, about 25% of them singletons; the top ten hold less than 15%. There are many counts of this clonotype. As yet, its antigen is unknown. Germline CDR1 reads SGHTA; CDR2 reads FQGNSA. The CDR3 has 14 amino acids. The trim removed 5 bases at V and 5 bases at J, leaving 6 bases unmatched. This receptor was obtained from a human donor in good health (CMV status not recorded). Some clones in this sample may be carry-over from other donors' samples. Specimen: PBMCs. The chain employs TRBV7-2 and TRBJ2-5; 9 nucleotides match TRBD1. The CDR3 coding sequence is TGTGCCAGCAGCCTCTACAGGGGGCTGGAGACCCAGTACTTC. Translation: CASSLYRGLETQYF.